The 27 T cell receptor beta chains in this list originate from one sample, sequenced in a study of blood T cells in healthy people across ages. Together with a sample-barcoded 5' primer, a J-beta primer mix was included in a second PCR lasting about 6 to 11 cycles. TCRdb fed the 5' RACE reads into MiXCR, producing one record per CDR3 protein. The table has roughly 1,300,000 distinct CDR3 sequences, 59% seen once. The specimen sequenced was blood. All receptors come from a man younger than 35 in good health.

The chain is built from TRBV7-2 and TRBJ2-5, with TRBD1 identical over 7 bases. The J call is in doubt because the DNA end fits TRBJ2-4 better. The CDR3 length is 16 residues. Germline CDR1 and CDR2: SGHTA and FQGNSA. The CDR3 region has the DNA TGTGCCAGCAGCTTGGCGCCGACAGGGGCCAAAAACATTCAGTACTTC. Its translation: CASSLAPTGAKNIQYF.

The table lists this clonotype with a few counts. The V and J genes are TRBV6-5 and TRBJ2-7; D is undetermined. The CDR3 is 15 amino acids. The ends were cut back, 2 bases at V and 1 base at J, with 12 bases in the middle. Germline-derived CDR1 and CDR2 are MNHEY and SVGAGI. The CDR3 sequence is CASSYVGLASYEQYF. CDR3 DNA: TGTGCCAGCAGTTACGTTGGGTTGGCGTCCTACGAGCAGTACTTC.

This clonotype has more than one count but fewer than ten. As DNA, the CDR3 is TGCAGCGTTGAAAAAGCTAGCGCAACCTACGAGCAGTACTTC. Encoded protein: CSVEKASATYEQYF. V and J are TRBV29-1 and TRBJ2-7; possible D gene TRBD2, 6 bases. Germline V CDR1 and CDR2: SQVTM, ANQGSEA. Trimming took 2 bases from V and 2 from J, leaving 13 bases between them. The CDR3 has 14 residues.

This chain links TRBV7-9 with TRBJ1-2; 8 nucleotides align to TRBD1. The germline CDR1 and CDR2 sequences are SEHNR and FQNEAQ (reference sequence). This CDR3 is built from 15 residues. CDR3 sequence: CAAHDQGAHTYGYTF. CDR3 DNA: TGTGCTGCTCACGATCAGGGGGCGCACACCTATGGCTACACCTTC.

This rearrangement joins TRBV3-1 to TRBJ2-1; D is unclear. Trimming removed 3 bases at V and 5 bases at J, with 5 bases between. CDR3 length equals 12 residues. The germline CDR1 and CDR2 sequences are LGHDT and YNNKEL (reference sequence). CDR3 amino acids: CASSHDDNEQFF. The CDR3 DNA follows: TGTGCCAGCAGCCACGATGACAATGAGCAGTTCTTC.

This clonotype has only a few counts. In nucleotides, the CDR3 is TGCAGCGTCATCCCCGGTGGGGGGCGGCTAGATGGCTACACCTTC. This encodes CSVIPGGGRLDGYTF. This chain links TRBV29-1 with TRBJ1-2, with D possibly matching TRBD1 (6 bases). From germline, CDR1 is SQVTM and CDR2 ANQGSEA. This CDR3 spans 15 amino acids. Trimming left V 6 bases short and J 6 bases short, with 23 bases between.

The chain uses TRBV10-3 and TRBJ2-1, with a tentative D call TRBD1 (5 bases). Germline V gene sequence: CDR1 ENHRY, CDR2 SYGVKD. This CDR3 spans 13 amino acids. Between the trimmed V and J ends, which lost 1 base and 12 bases, there was a span of 13 bases. The CDR3 is CAISELAQGGQFF. The CDR3 coding sequence is TGTGCCATCAGTGAGTTAGCTCAGGGTGGGCAGTTCTTC.

This chain links TRBV20-1 with TRBJ2-7; unclear D gene. With 2 bases removed from V and 3 bases from J, the gap between germline ends came to 5 bases. Germline assignment: CDR1 DFQATT and CDR2 SNEGSKA (reference sequence). The CDR3 has 11 amino acids. This CDR3 is CSARTNYEQYF. CDR3 DNA: TGCAGTGCTAGAACTAACTACGAGCAGTACTTC.

The chain recombines TRBV7-6 with TRBJ1-4; D may be TRBD1 (6 bases). The germline V gene encodes CDR1 SGHVS and CDR2 FNYEAQ. V was trimmed by 5 bases and J by 0 bases, leaving 13 bases between them. This CDR3 is 16 amino acids long. This chain's CDR3 is CASSRDILTTNEKLFF. CDR3 bases: TGTGCCAGCAGCCGGGACATTCTAACAACTAATGAAAAACTGTTTTTT.

In this sample, this clonotype turned up a few times. The J gene is TRBJ2-7, the V gene TRBV6-1, with D hard to call. The germline V gene encodes CDR1 MNHNS and CDR2 SASEGT. CDR3 length: 13 amino acids. Deletions cut 5 bases from V and 4 bases from J, with 12 bases between. This CDR3 is CASSKRNGYEQYF. The CDR3 DNA reads TGTGCCAGCAGTAAACGGAACGGGTACGAGCAGTACTTC.

V gene TRBV5-6 combines with J gene TRBJ1-2, with D possibly TRBD1 on 6 matching bases. Trimming cost V 2 bases and J 7 bases, with 12 bases left between them. The CDR3 is made up of 13 amino acids. Germline V CDR1 and CDR2: SGHDT, YYEEEE. As DNA, the CDR3 is TGTGCCAGCAGCTTCAGGGGCGGTTCTGGCTACACCTTC. As protein: CASSFRGGSGYTF.

This clonotype occurred a few times. CDR3 sequence: CSVEGTVPYEQYF. The CDR3 nucleotides read TGCAGCGTTGAAGGGACAGTCCCCTACGAGCAGTACTTC. This chain uses TRBV29-1 with TRBJ2-7; D possibly corresponds to TRBD1 (6 bases). The V gene lost 1 base and the J gene lost 2 bases, with 9 bases spanning the gap. The CDR3 is made up of 13 amino acids. Germline V lookup: CDR1 SQVTM, CDR2 ANQGSEA.

The gene calls are TRBV5-5 and TRBJ1-2; D call uncertain. Trimming pared 0 bases from V and 5 bases from J, leaving 23 bases between. The V gene's germline CDR1 is SGHKS and CDR2 YYEKEE (reference sequence). The CDR3 sequence is 18 residues long. The CDR3 bases are TGTGCCAGCAGCTTGGAGTTCCCTCCCACCACCACTTTTTATGGCTACACCTTC. Protein: CASSLEFPPTTTFYGYTF.

This chain joins TRBV5-1 and TRBJ2-6; 10 nucleotides match TRBD2. This CDR3 spans 20 amino acids. J was trimmed by 0 bases and V by 2 bases; bases with no gene match: 11. Germline-derived CDR1 and CDR2 are SGHRS and YFSETQ. The CDR3 DNA reads as TGCGCCAGCAGCTTTCCCGATTTAGCGGGAGGAGGCTCTGGGGCCAACGTCCTGACTTTC. Its translation: CASSFPDLAGGGSGANVLTF.

This clonotype has more than one count but fewer than ten. The CDR3 region is CASSHPGQSSYEQYF. CDR3 DNA sequence: TGCGCCAGCAGCCACCCGGGACAGAGCTCCTACGAGCAGTACTTC. The J gene is TRBJ2-7, the V gene TRBV4-1, with 7 bases identical to TRBD1. Germline loops: CDR1 MGHRA, CDR2 YSYEKL. V lost 3 bases and J lost 0; bases outside the gene matches: 5. The CDR3 is 15 residues long.

The CDR3 loop reads CSARDQGYYNEQFF. The CDR3 region has the DNA TGCAGTGCTAGAGATCAGGGTTACTACAATGAGCAGTTCTTC. The chain links TRBV20-1 to TRBJ2-1, with D possibly matching TRBD1 (5 bases). The CDR3 has 14 residues. V lost 0 bases and J 3 bases, leaving 9 bases between the germline ends. Germline CDR1 is DFQATT and CDR2 is SNEGSKA (reference sequence).

This chain uses TRBV20-1 with TRBJ1-5, with a weak D call TRBD1 (6 bases). This CDR3 contains 14 residues. V was cut by 3 bases and J by 3 bases, with 12 bases left in between. CDR1 and CDR2 from the germline V gene are DFQATT and SNEGSKA (reference sequence). CDR3 amino acids: CSARRQGNNQPQHF. In DNA form, the CDR3 reads TGCAGTGCTAGGCGTCAGGGGAACAATCAGCCCCAGCATTTT.

This chain uses TRBV29-1 with TRBJ1-1, with D perhaps matching TRBD1 (6 bases). Deletions cut 7 bases from V and 1 base from J, with 16 bases between. Germline CDR1 is SQVTM and CDR2 is ANQGSEA. This CDR3 has 14 residues. DNA of the CDR3: TGCAGCGCCACAACGACAGGAACGAACACTGAAGCTTTCTTT. Translated, it gives CSATTTGTNTEAFF.

This chain's CDR3 is CASTGHTGYGGYTF. CDR3 in DNA: TGTGCCAGTACGGGACATACAGGGTATGGAGGCTACACCTTC. The chain is built from TRBV19 and TRBJ1-2, with D possibly matching TRBD1 (6 bases). The V gene's germline CDR1 is LNHDA and CDR2 SQIVND (reference sequence). Trimming took 7 bases from V and 8 from J, leaving 20 bases between them. This CDR3 contains 14 residues.

This clonotype was seen only once. V and J are TRBV6-1 and TRBJ1-2; D perhaps matches TRBD1 (6 bases). Germline lookup yields CDR1 MNHNS and CDR2 SASEGT. Trimming pared 3 bases from V and 8 bases from J, leaving 13 bases between. CDR3 length: 13 residues. CDR3 region: CASSDSRGSGYTF. The CDR3 DNA reads as TGTGCCAGCAGTGACAGCAGGGGTAGCGGCTACACCTTC.

CDR3 coding DNA: TGTGCCAGCAGTTTAGCAGTGGGCATCTCACCCCTCCACTTT. Translated: CASSLAVGISPLHF. This sequence joins TRBV27 and TRBJ1-6, with D hard to call. Germline V gene sequence: CDR1 MNHEY, CDR2 SMNVEV (reference sequence). V lost 2 bases, J lost 10 bases, and 12 bases lay in between. This CDR3 is 14 amino acids long.

The chain recombines TRBV20-1 with TRBJ2-5, with 13 bases lining up with TRBD2. Germline lookup yields CDR1 DFQATT and CDR2 SNEGSKA (reference sequence). The CDR3 runs to 13 residues. With V trimmed by 6 bases and J by 11 bases, 9 bases remained unmatched. CDR3 residues: CSARTSGSPKQYF. The DNA for the CDR3 is TGCAGTGCCCGGACTAGCGGGAGTCCGAAACAGTACTTC.

This clonotype was observed a single time. This chain joins TRBV10-3 and TRBJ2-1; 9 nucleotides match TRBD2. CDR3 length: 13 residues. CDR1 ENHRY and CDR2 SYGVKD come from the germline V gene. Trimming took 10 bases from V and 6 from J; bases not matched to a gene: 7. Here the CDR3 reads CASLMGLANEQFF. The CDR3 coding sequence is TGTGCCAGCCTCATGGGACTAGCCAATGAGCAGTTCTTC.

The V call is TRBV4-2, the J call TRBJ1-1; 7 nucleotides line up with TRBD1. The CDR3 is 15 amino acids. Germline V gene data show CDR1 as LGHNA and CDR2 as YNFKEQ. The V and J ends lost 4 bases and 3 bases, in that order; junction bases with no gene match: 8. The CDR3: CASSLLTGDYTEAFF. In DNA form, the CDR3 reads TGTGCCAGCAGCCTCCTAACAGGGGACTACACTGAAGCTTTCTTT.

This clonotype was picked up one time. This chain connects TRBV7-9 to TRBJ2-5, with D unclear. CDR3 length: 14 amino acids. V was pared by 5 bases and J by 1 base, with 11 bases between. Germline-derived CDR1 and CDR2 are SEHNR and FQNEAQ (reference sequence). Here the CDR3 DNA reads TGTGCCAGCAGCCTGACCGTCCCCCAAGAGACCCAGTACTTC. It yields the protein CASSLTVPQETQYF.

This sequence joins TRBV6-1 and TRBJ1-4; maybe TRBD1 (5 bases). The V and J ends lost 6 bases and 2 bases respectively, with 13 bases between them. In germline, CDR1 is MNHNS, CDR2 SASEGT. The CDR3 runs to 15 residues. The chain's CDR3 is CASSVWGGTNEKLFF. In nucleotides, the CDR3 is TGTGCCAGCAGCGTTTGGGGGGGTACTAATGAAAAACTGTTTTTT.

The V gene is TRBV15, the J gene TRBJ2-4; 7 bases fit TRBD1. The DNA end is a closer match to TRBJ2-7, so the J assignment may be wrong. The CDR3 runs 15 residues. CDR1 is LNHNV, CDR2 YYDKDF, per germline (reference sequence). CDR3: CATSRGRGPTYEQYF. DNA of the CDR3: TGTGCCACCAGCAGGGGTAGGGGGCCAACCTACGAGCAGTACTTC.